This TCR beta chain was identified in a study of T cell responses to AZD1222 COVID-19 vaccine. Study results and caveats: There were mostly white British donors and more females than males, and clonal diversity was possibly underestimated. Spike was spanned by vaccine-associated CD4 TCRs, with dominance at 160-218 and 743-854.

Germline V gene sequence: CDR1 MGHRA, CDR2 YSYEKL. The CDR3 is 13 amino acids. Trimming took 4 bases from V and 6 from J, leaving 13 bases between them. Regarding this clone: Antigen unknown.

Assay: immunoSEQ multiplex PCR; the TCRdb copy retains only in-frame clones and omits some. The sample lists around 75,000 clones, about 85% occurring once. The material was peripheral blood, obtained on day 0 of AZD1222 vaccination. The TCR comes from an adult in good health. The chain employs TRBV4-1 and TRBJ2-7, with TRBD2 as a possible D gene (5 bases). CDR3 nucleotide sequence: TGCGCCAGCAGCCTCCCAACAGCGGCCGAGCAGTACTTC. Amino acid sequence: CASSLPTAAEQYF.